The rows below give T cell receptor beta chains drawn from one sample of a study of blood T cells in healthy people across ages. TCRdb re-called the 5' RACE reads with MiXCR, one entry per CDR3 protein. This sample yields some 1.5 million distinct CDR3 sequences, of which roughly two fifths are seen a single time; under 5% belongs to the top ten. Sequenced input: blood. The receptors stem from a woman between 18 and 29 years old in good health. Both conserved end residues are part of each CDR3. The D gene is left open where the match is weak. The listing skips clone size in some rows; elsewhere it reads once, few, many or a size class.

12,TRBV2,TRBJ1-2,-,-,TGTGCCAGCAAAATGGAAAACTATGGCTACACCTTC,CASKMENYGYTF
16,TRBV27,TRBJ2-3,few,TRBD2,TGTGCCAGCAGTTCCACGAAAGCGGGAGGTCCAGATACGCAGTATTTT,CASSSTKAGGPDTQYF
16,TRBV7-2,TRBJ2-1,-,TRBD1,TGTGCCAGCAGCTTAGAAAGAGGGGGCGCAAGGGAGACCCAGTTCTTC,CASSLERGGARETQFF
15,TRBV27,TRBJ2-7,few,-,TGTGCCAGCAGTTTAGAGGGACCGAGCTCCTACGAGCAGTACTTC,CASSLEGPSSYEQYF
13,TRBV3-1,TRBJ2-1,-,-,TGTGCCAGCAGCCAAGGAGGGAGCAATGAGCAGTTCTTC,CASSQGGSNEQFF
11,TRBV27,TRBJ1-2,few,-,TGTGCCAGCAGTTTATCAACAGGGTACACCTTC,CASSLSTGYTF
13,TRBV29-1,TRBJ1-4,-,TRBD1,TGCAGCGCCGCTACAGGGGTAAATGAAAAACTGTTTTTT,CSAATGVNEKLFF
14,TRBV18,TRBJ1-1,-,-,TGTGCCAGCTCACTAATGGACTCGGGCACTGAAGCTTTCTTT,CASSLMDSGTEAFF
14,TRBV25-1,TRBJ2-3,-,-,TGTGCCAGCAGTGATTCACGGGGGACAGATACGCAGTATTTT,CASSDSRGTDTQYF
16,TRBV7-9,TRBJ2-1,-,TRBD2,TGTGCCAGCAGCCATAGCGGGCAGGGCAACTACAATGAGCAGTTCTTC,CASSHSGQGNYNEQFF
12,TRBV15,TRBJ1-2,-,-,TGTGCCACCAGTCTAAGTGGCGGCGGCTACACCTTC,CATSLSGGGYTF
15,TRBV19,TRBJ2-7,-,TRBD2,TGTGCCAGTAGGACCGGGACTAGCGGCTACTACGAGCAGTACTTC,CASRTGTSGYYEQYF
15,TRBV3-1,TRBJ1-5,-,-,TGTGCCAGCAGGCTCGGACTCAACTCTAATCAGCCCCAGCATTTT,CASRLGLNSNQPQHF
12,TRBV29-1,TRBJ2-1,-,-,TGCAGCGTTTTTACCTTTGTCGATGAGCAGTTCTTC,CSVFTFVDEQFF
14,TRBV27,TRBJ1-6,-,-,TGTGCCAGCAGTTTTCCGGGGTGGGGTCCACCCCTCCACTTT,CASSFPGWGPPLHF
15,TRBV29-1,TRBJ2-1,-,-,TGCAGCGGGGAAACGGGCAGGGGATTATACAATGAGCAGTTCTTC,CSGETGRGLYNEQFF
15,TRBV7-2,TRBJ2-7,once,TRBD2,TGTGCCAGCAGCCAAAGCGGGATCTCCTACAATGAGCAGTACTTC,CASSQSGISYNEQYF
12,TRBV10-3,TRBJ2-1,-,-,TGTGCCATCAGCCCGGGAAACAATGAGCAGTTCTTC,CAISPGNNEQFF
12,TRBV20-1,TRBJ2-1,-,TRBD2,TGCAGTGCTAGCCAGCGGGGGGGTGAGCAGTTCTTC,CSASQRGGEQFF
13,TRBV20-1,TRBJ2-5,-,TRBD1,TGCAGTGCTAGGAGGGGGCGAGGAACTGCCCAGTACTTC,CSARRGRGTAQYF
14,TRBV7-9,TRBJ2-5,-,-,TGTGCCAGCAGCTACGACGGGATTGGGGAGACCCAGTACTTC,CASSYDGIGETQYF
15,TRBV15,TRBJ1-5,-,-,TGTGCCACCAGCAGAGCGGCAGGGAGGCTCCAGCCCCAGCATTTT,CATSRAAGRLQPQHF
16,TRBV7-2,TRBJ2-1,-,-,TGTGCCAGCAGCCTCCTTCACGTGAGCTCCTACAATGAGCAGTTCTTC,CASSLLHVSSYNEQFF
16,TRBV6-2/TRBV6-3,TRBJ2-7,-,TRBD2,TGTGCCAGCAGTTCCACCGGGACTAGCGTCTACAATGAGCAGTACTTC,CASSSTGTSVYNEQYF
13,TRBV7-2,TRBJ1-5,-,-,TGTGCCAGCAGCTTACAGAACAATCAGCCCCAGCATTTT,CASSLQNNQPQHF
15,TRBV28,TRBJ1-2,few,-,TGTGCCAGCAGTTCTATGAATTTGAGAAGCTATGGCTACACCTTC,CASSSMNLRSYGYTF
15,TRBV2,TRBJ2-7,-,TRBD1,TGTGCCAGCAGTAGAGAACAGGGGACCTACAATGAGCAGTACTTC,CASSREQGTYNEQYF
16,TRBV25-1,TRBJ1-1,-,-,TGTGCCAGCAGTGACTCCCTGGGGCGGGGTAGGGCTGAAGCTTTCTTT,CASSDSLGRGRAEAFF
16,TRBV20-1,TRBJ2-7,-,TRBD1,TGCAGTGCTAGAGAAATATCGGGGACAGAAACCTACGAGCAGTACTTC,CSAREISGTETYEQYF
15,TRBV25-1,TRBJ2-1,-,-,TGTGCCAGCAGCTCCGCCAGGGGGGGGGACAATGAGCAGTTCTTC,CASSSARGGDNEQFF
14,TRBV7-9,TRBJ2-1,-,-,TGTGCCAGCAGCCCGGGGCGGGAATGGGATGAGCAGTTCTTC,CASSPGREWDEQFF
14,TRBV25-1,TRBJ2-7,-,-,TGTGCCAGCAGTGAATTGCAGGGACCCTACGAGCAGTACTTC,CASSELQGPYEQYF
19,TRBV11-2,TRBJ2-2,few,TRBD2,TGTGCCAGCAGATTAGGACTAGCGGGGGGAACTTTGAACACCGGGGAGCTGTTTTTT,CASRLGLAGGTLNTGELFF
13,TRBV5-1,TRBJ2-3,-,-,TGCGCCAACAGCTTCCTCCGCACAGATACGCAGTATTTT,CANSFLRTDTQYF
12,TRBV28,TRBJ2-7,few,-,TGTGCCACCAGACTCAAGGGCCTCGAGCAGTACTTC,CATRLKGLEQYF
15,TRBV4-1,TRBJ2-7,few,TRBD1,TGCGCCAGCAGCCAAGGGGTGGAGACAGGGGGCGAGCAGTACTTC,CASSQGVETGGEQYF
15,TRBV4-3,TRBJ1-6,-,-,TGCGCCAGCAGCCGAGGACTGAAGACGGATTCACCCCTCCACTTT,CASSRGLKTDSPLHF
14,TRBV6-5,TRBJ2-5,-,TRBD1,TGTGCCAGCAGTTTAGGACAGGGGTGGGAGACCCAGTACTTC,CASSLGQGWETQYF
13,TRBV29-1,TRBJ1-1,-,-,TGCAGCGTTCAAGGACATTATCGGACTGAAGCTTTCTTT,CSVQGHYRTEAFF
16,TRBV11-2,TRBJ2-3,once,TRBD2,TGTGCCAGCAGCCAACCTAGCGGGGAGGCCGCGGATACGCAGTATTTT,CASSQPSGEAADTQYF
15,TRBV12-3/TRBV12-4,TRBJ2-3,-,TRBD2,TGTGCCAGCAGTGCAATAGCGGGAGGCACAGATACGCAGTATTTT,CASSAIAGGTDTQYF
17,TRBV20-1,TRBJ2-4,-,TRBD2,TGCAGTGCTACGGGACTAGCGGGAGGGAAAGCCAAAAACATTCAGTACTTC,CSATGLAGGKAKNIQYF
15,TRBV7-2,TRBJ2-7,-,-,TGTGCCAGCAGCCCAGACGTCCGGCCCTCCTACGAGCAGTACTTC,CASSPDVRPSYEQYF
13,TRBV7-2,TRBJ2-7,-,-,TGTGCCAGCAGCGTCGCCACATCCTACGAGCAGTACTTC,CASSVATSYEQYF
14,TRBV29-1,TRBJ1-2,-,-,TGCAGCGTTGAGAGTGTCACCGTTGGAGGTGGCTACACCTTC,CSVESVTVGGGYTF
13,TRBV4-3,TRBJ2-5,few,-,TGCGCCAGCAGTTTCTGGTACCAAGAGACCCAGTACTTC,CASSFWYQETQYF
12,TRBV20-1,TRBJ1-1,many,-,TGCAGTGCTGAGGGGTTGAACACTGAAGCTTTCTTT,CSAEGLNTEAFF
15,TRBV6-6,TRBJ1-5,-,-,TGTGCCAGCAGTTCCGGGAGATTGAGCAATCAGCCCCAGCATTTT,CASSSGRLSNQPQHF
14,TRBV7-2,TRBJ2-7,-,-,TGTGCCAGCAGCAAACCGGCGTACGGGTACGAGCAGTACTTC,CASSKPAYGYEQYF
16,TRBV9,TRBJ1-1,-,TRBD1,TGTGCCAGCAGCGTAGGGACAGGGTTCATGAACACTGAAGCTTTCTTT,CASSVGTGFMNTEAFF
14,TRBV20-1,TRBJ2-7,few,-,TGCAGTGCTAGAAGAACAGGCCCCTACAATGAGCAGTACTTC,CSARRTGPYNEQYF
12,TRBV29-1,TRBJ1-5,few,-,TGCAGCGTTGGACAGATCAATCAGCCCCAGCATTTT,CSVGQINQPQHF
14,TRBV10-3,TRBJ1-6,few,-,TGTGCCACCGCCGGACAGACCAGTAATTCACCCCTCCACTTT,CATAGQTSNSPLHF
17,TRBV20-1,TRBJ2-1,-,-,TGCAGTGCTAGAGATACCCTTTATCGGGGAGCCTACAATGAGCAGTTCTTC,CSARDTLYRGAYNEQFF
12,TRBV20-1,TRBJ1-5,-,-,TGCAGTGCTTCGGGACCCACAGTTCCCCAGCATTTT,CSASGPTVPQHF
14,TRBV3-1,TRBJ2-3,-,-,TGTGCCAGCAGCCGTGAGCTAGCAGCAGATACGCAGTATTTT,CASSRELAADTQYF
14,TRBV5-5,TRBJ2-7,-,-,TGTGCCAGCAGCTTTGTTGCCGGAACCTACGAGCAGTACTTC,CASSFVAGTYEQYF